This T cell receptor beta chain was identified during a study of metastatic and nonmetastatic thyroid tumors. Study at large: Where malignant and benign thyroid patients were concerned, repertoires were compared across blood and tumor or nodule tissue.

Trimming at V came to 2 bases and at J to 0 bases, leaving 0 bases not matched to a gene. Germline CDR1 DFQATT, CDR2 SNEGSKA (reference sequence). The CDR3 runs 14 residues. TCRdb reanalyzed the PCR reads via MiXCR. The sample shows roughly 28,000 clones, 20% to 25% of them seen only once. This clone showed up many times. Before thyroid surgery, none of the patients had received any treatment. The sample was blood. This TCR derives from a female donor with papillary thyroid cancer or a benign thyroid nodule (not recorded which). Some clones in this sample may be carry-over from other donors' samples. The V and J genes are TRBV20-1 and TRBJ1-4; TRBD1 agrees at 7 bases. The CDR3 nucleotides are TGCAGTGCTAGAACAGGGGCAACTAATGAAAAACTGTTTTTT. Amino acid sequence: CSARTGATNEKLFF.